Relative to its sample, the clone carrying this T cell receptor (beta chain) is medium-sized (0.01 to 0.1%). Its target is unknown. These data are taken from a study of spatial heterogeneity in lung cancer. Turning to the study itself: In raw reads, more than 8.5 appearances on average were recorded for each unique TCR and UMI combination. Study observations and caveats: Tumoral mutation counts were tracked by counts of expanded intratumoral alpha and beta TCRs.

Trimming removed 5 bases from V and 6 bases from J, with 17 bases in between. CDR1 and CDR2 from the germline V gene are SEHNR and FQNEAQ (reference sequence). The CDR3 is made up of 14 amino acids. TCR cDNA molecules each carried a unique molecular identifier. Each CDR3 protein gets one entry after TCRdb re-called the 5' RACE reads with MiXCR. Of about 6,900 distinct CDR3 sequences in the sample, 12% were seen once. The time point here: sample taken at primary tumor resection. There were 75 or so donors, all of them untreated patients with early-stage non-small cell lung cancer. The sequence derives from a male donor with early-stage non-small cell lung cancer. The material was lung tumor tissue, obtained at surgery. The V and J genes are TRBV7-9 and TRBJ2-7; D might be TRBD1 or TRBD2, each matching 5 bases. The CDR3 here is CASSLQGPPGEQYF. DNA of the CDR3: TGTGCCAGCAGCCTTCAGGGACCCCCGGGCGAGCAGTACTTC.